The clone carrying this TCR beta chain has more than one count but fewer than ten. What it binds is unknown. Trimming shortened V by 4 bases and J by 6 bases, and 9 bases separated the two germline ends. This CDR3 has 12 amino acids. Germline V gene data show CDR1 as MNHEY and CDR2 as SVGEGT. The study's findings and limits: Tumor memory CD4+ T cell TCR gene usage clustered with blood and lymph node memory CD4+ cells and lymph node naive CD4+ cells.

TCRdb itself ran the 5' RACE reads through MiXCR, one entry per CDR3 protein. The data show about 7,200 distinct CDR3 sequences, roughly 39% seen once. The specimen sequenced was memory CD4+ T cells sorted from blood. Specified subset: memory CD4+ T cells, CD4+CD45RO+CD25-. The chain carries TRBV6-2 or TRBV6-3 and TRBJ2-5; D call uncertain. The receptor was derived from a female donor with breast cancer. The DNA of the CDR3 is TGTGCCAGCAGTTCCACCGAACAGACCCAGTACTTC. Translation gives CASSSTEQTQYF.